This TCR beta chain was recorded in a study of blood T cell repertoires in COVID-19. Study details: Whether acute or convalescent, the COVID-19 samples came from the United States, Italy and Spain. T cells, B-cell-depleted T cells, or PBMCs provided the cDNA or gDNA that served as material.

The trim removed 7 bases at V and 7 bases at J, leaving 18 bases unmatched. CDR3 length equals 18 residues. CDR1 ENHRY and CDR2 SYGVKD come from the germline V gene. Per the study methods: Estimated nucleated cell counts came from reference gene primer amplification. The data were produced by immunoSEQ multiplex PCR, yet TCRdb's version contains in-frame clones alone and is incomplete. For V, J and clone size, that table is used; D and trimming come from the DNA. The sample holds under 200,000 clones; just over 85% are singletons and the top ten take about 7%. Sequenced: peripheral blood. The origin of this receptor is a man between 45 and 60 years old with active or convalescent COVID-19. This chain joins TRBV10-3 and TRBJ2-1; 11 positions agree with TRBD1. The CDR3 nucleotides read TGTGCCATCATGGGCGCGGACAGGGGGCGAAGGCCTCCTAATGAGCAGTTCTTC. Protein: CAIMGADRGRRPPNEQFF.